Presented here are 25 T cell receptor beta chains from one specimen sequenced in a study of blood T cell repertoires in COVID-19. TCRdb keeps only in-frame clones here, not all; method: immunoSEQ multiplex PCR. The table shows 210,000 or so clones, with approximately 80% occurring only once. Sequencing used PBMCs or T cells enriched from blood (not recorded which). The receptors derive from a woman aged 40 to 50 with acute COVID-19.

The chain carries TRBV29-1 and TRBJ2-6, with D possibly being TRBD1 (6 bases). CDR1 SQVTM and CDR2 ANQGSEA come from the germline V gene. This CDR3 spans 16 amino acids. V shed 7 bases and J shed 0 bases, with 16 bases lying between them. The CDR3 nucleotides are TGCAGCGCCGATGCAGGGGTCCCCTCTGGGGCCAACGTCCTGACTTTC. This sequence encodes CSADAGVPSGANVLTF.

This chain uses TRBV7-2 with TRBJ2-7; 7 bases line up with TRBD2. Germline CDR1 is SGHTA and CDR2 is FQGNSA. The junction had 9 bases not matched to a gene; V was cut back by 7 bases and J by 0 bases. The CDR3 extends over 15 amino acids. The CDR3 sequence: CASTRGDFSSYEQYF. CDR3 nucleotide sequence: TGTGCCAGCACCCGGGGGGACTTCTCCTCCTACGAGCAGTACTTC.

This clone was seen just once. The gene calls are TRBV11-2 and TRBJ2-7, with D possibly TRBD2 on 6 matching bases. CDR1 is SGHAT, CDR2 FQNNGV, per germline. The V and J ends lost 11 bases and 1 base respectively, with 21 bases between them. The CDR3 sequence is 15 residues long. The CDR3 here is CALWDSLPLSYEQYF. CDR3 in DNA: TGTGCCCTTTGGGACTCTCTCCCACTTTCCTACGAGCAGTACTTC. Based on the CDR3 plus reference TRBV11-2 and TRBJ2-7, the full variable domain is EAGVAQSPRYKIIEKRQSVAFWCNPISGHATLYWYQQILGQGPKLLIQFQNNGVVDDSQLPKDRFSAERLKGVDSTLKIQPAKLEDSAVYLCALWDSLPLSYEQYFGPGTRLTVT.

This chain joins TRBV2 and TRBJ2-2; 9 bases fit TRBD1. J gave up 5 bases and V 8 bases, and 9 bases lay outside the gene matches. Germline CDR1 reads SNHLY; CDR2 reads FYNNEI. CDR3 length: 15 residues. Here the CDR3 reads CASSGQGVWTGELFF. The CDR3 region has the DNA TGTGCCAGCTCGGGACAGGGTGTTTGGACCGGGGAGCTGTTTTTT.

This chain uses TRBV2 with TRBJ2-2; the D gene is possibly TRBD1 (5 bases). Deletions cut 6 bases from V and 8 bases from J, with 13 bases between. Germline V lookup: CDR1 SNHLY, CDR2 FYNNEI. The CDR3 totals 13 residues. CDR3 nucleotide sequence: TGTGCCAGCAGGGGGCCTCCTGGAGGGGAGCTGTTTTTT. Amino acids: CASRGPPGGELFF.

The rearrangement uses TRBV7-2 and TRBJ1-2; D remains unclear. The CDR3 covers 14 residues. The V gene's germline CDR1 is SGHTA and CDR2 FQGNSA. V gave up 5 bases and J gave up 0 bases, with 10 bases separating them. The CDR3 region is CASSHAGANYGYTF. The CDR3 coding sequence is TGTGCCAGCAGCCATGCCGGGGCTAACTATGGCTACACCTTC.

This clone appeared a few times. V is TRBV2 and J is TRBJ1-5; 11 nucleotides agree with TRBD1. Trimming removed 8 bases from V and 0 bases from J; junction bases left unmatched: 6. The CDR3 length is 16 residues. CDR1 is SNHLY, CDR2 FYNNEI, per germline. The CDR3 region is CASLRDRGNSNQPQHF. The CDR3 DNA is TGTGCCAGCCTCCGGGACAGGGGGAATAGCAATCAGCCCCAGCATTTT.

V usage is TRBV6-1 and J usage is TRBJ1-6; the match to TRBD1 covers 9 bases. The V and J ends lost 4 bases and 1 base, in that order; junction bases with no gene match: 2. Looked up from germline, CDR1 is MNHNS and CDR2 is SASEGT. The CDR3 consists of 16 residues. CDR3 protein: CASSVQGASYNSPLHF. CDR3 DNA sequence: TGTGCCAGCAGTGTACAGGGGGCTTCCTATAATTCACCCCTCCACTTT.

The rearrangement joins TRBV5-1 to TRBJ1-3; no definite D call. Germline V CDR1 and CDR2: SGHRS, YFSETQ. The CDR3 is 16 residues long. V was shortened by 0 bases and J by 0 bases, with 10 bases between the two germline ends. In nucleotides, the CDR3 is TGCGCCAGCAGCTTGGATGGCAGGAACTCTGGAAACACCATATATTTT. Encoded protein: CASSLDGRNSGNTIYF.

This clone was picked up many times. V usage is TRBV5-1 and J usage is TRBJ2-1; 10 bases are shared with TRBD2. CDR3 length: 16 amino acids. Germline V lookup: CDR1 SGHRS, CDR2 YFSETQ. The V segment lost 4 bases and the J segment 5 bases; nucleotides outside the gene matches: 9. CDR3 sequence: CASSAGGLAGDNEQFF. In nucleotides, the CDR3 is TGCGCCAGCAGCGCGGGAGGGCTAGCGGGAGACAATGAGCAGTTCTTC.

This clone was seen a single time. The chain links TRBV2 to TRBJ1-3, with D uncertain. Trimming removed 1 base from V and 0 bases from J, with 7 bases in between. This CDR3 has 15 residues. Germline V gene data show CDR1 as SNHLY and CDR2 as FYNNEI. Written as DNA, the CDR3 is TGTGCCAGCAGTGAAGACGGGTTCTCTGGAAACACCATATATTTT. It is translated as CASSEDGFSGNTIYF.

The V call is TRBV19, the J call TRBJ1-1, with D possibly being TRBD1 (5 bases). Deletions cut 5 bases from V and 10 bases from J, with 17 bases between. The germline CDR1 and CDR2 sequences are LNHDA and SQIVND (reference sequence). The CDR3 runs to 13 residues. DNA for the CDR3: TGTGCCAGTAGTCCGAAGCAGTCTGGGGCAGCTTTCTTT. It yields the protein CASSPKQSGAAFF. Looking up the rest from reference TRBV19 and TRBJ1-1 gives the full variable domain: DGGITQSPKYLFRKEGQNVTLSCEQNLNHDAMYWYRQDPGQGLRLIYYSQIVNDFQKGDIAEGYSVSREKKESFPLTVTSAQKNPTAFYLCASSPKQSGAAFFGQGTRLTVV.

The J gene is TRBJ1-1, the V gene TRBV5-4; 8 nucleotides match TRBD1. V was pared by 0 bases and J by 5 bases, with 3 bases of the junction left unmatched. Germline V lookup: CDR1 SGHNT, CDR2 YYREEE (reference sequence). CDR3 size: 14 residues. The CDR3 region is CASSLAQGATEAFF. CDR3 DNA: TGTGCCAGCAGCTTGGCCCAGGGGGCTACTGAAGCTTTCTTT.

V is TRBV7-2 and J is TRBJ1-2; D is uncertain. Germline CDR1 is SGHTA and CDR2 is FQGNSA. This CDR3 comprises 14 residues. V was shortened by 0 bases and J by 7 bases, with 12 bases between the two germline ends. CDR3 DNA sequence: TGTGCCAGCAGCTTAGCGCTGGAGGGAGTTGGCTACACCTTC. Translating gives CASSLALEGVGYTF.

This clone was seen a handful of times. This sequence joins TRBV6-4 and TRBJ2-6; TRBD1 is a possible D gene (6 bases). This CDR3 contains 15 residues. Between the trimmed V and J ends, which lost 3 bases and 4 bases, there was a span of 10 bases. Germline-derived CDR1 and CDR2 are MRHNA and SNTAGT. The CDR3 sequence is CASSEGAEGANVLTF. The CDR3 nucleotides are TGTGCCAGCAGTGAGGGGGCGGAAGGGGCCAACGTCCTGACTTTC.

This clone was seen a handful of times. At one boundary the junction diverges from the germline segment, which might be a read error. The chain employs TRBV7-2 and TRBJ1-1; the D gene is possibly TRBD1 (6 bases). From germline, CDR1 is SGHTA and CDR2 FQGNSA. The CDR3 contains 14 residues. Written as DNA, the CDR3 is TGTGCCAGCAGCATAGCGGGACAACTCACTGAAGCTTTCTTT. It codes for CASSIAGQLTEAFF.

This clone has a handful of counts. The rearrangement uses TRBV6-5 and TRBJ1-2, with 8 bases lining up with TRBD1. CDR3 length: 14 residues. J lost 8 bases, V lost 6 bases, and 11 bases had no gene match. Germline-derived CDR1 and CDR2 are MNHEY and SVGAGI. The CDR3 loop reads CASSQTGQGRGYTF. The CDR3 region has the DNA TGTGCCAGCAGCCAGACCGGACAGGGACGCGGCTACACCTTC.

The genes are TRBV6-1 and TRBJ1-2; D is perhaps TRBD1 (5 bases). The V and J ends lost 4 bases and 2 bases respectively, with 17 bases between them. CDR3 length equals 16 residues. Germline V lookup: CDR1 MNHNS, CDR2 SASEGT. This CDR3 is CASSGPSGNLNYGYTF. CDR3 in DNA: TGTGCCAGCAGTGGCCCTTCAGGGAATCTAAACTATGGCTACACCTTC.

This sequence joins TRBV4-1 and TRBJ1-5; the match to TRBD1 covers 8 bases. Germline loops: CDR1 MGHRA, CDR2 YSYEKL. Trimming cost V 5 bases and J 0 bases; bases outside gene matches: 3. CDR3 size: 15 residues. CDR3 sequence reads: CASSDRGYSNQPQHF. The CDR3 nucleotides are TGCGCCAGCAGCGACAGGGGTTATAGCAATCAGCCCCAGCATTTT.

V is TRBV28 and J is TRBJ2-7; the match to TRBD1 covers 11 bases. CDR3 length: 15 amino acids. J gave up 3 bases and V 1 base, and 2 bases lay outside the gene matches. Germline lookup yields CDR1 MDHEN and CDR2 SYDVKM. The CDR3 spells CASSLFGTGGYEQYF. CDR3 coding DNA: TGTGCCAGCAGTTTATTCGGGACAGGGGGCTACGAGCAGTACTTC.

The chain combines TRBV30 with TRBJ1-5; 8 nucleotides agree with TRBD1. The V segment lost 4 bases and the J segment 7 bases; nucleotides outside the gene matches: 12. Germline CDR1 and CDR2: GTSNPN and SVGIG (reference sequence). CDR3 length: 15 residues. The CDR3 sequence is CAWTRQGTLWQPQHF. DNA for the CDR3: TGTGCCTGGACGAGACAGGGGACCCTTTGGCAGCCCCAGCATTTT.

The chain employs TRBV5-1 and TRBJ2-3; D gene ambiguous. The CDR3 has 12 amino acids. Germline V gene sequence: CDR1 SGHRS, CDR2 YFSETQ. V was trimmed by 5 bases and J by 2 bases, leaving 6 bases between them. The CDR3 bases are TGCGCCAGCAGTGGCACCACAGATACGCAGTATTTT. Encoded protein: CASSGTTDTQYF.

This clone was seen repeatedly, ten times or more. V is TRBV19 and J is TRBJ1-2, with D possibly being TRBD1 (6 bases). The length of the CDR3 is 12 residues. CDR1 is LNHDA and CDR2 is SQIVND in the germline V gene (reference sequence). V shed 7 bases and J shed 6 bases, with 12 bases lying between them. The CDR3 DNA follows: TGTGCCAGTACAAACAGGGAGAATGGCTACACCTTC. This translates into CASTNRENGYTF.

The gene calls are TRBV18 and TRBJ2-3, with TRBD2 identical over 7 bases. V lost 2 bases and J lost 0; bases outside the gene matches: 20. Germline V lookup: CDR1 KGHSH, CDR2 LQKENI. The length of the CDR3 is 21 residues. CDR3 sequence reads: CASSPVGVGLAEGPSTDTQYF. As DNA, the CDR3 is TGTGCCAGCTCACCAGTCGGTGTCGGGCTAGCGGAGGGGCCTAGCACAGATACGCAGTATTTT.

The genes are TRBV15 and TRBJ1-4; D perhaps matches TRBD1 (5 bases). V lost 3 bases and J 3 bases, leaving 20 bases between the germline ends. Germline loops: CDR1 LNHNV, CDR2 YYDKDF (reference sequence). The CDR3 extends over 18 amino acids. For the CDR3, the DNA is TGTGCCACCAGCAGCGGAGATGAGGCAGGACAAGCTAATGAAAAACTGTTTTTT. Amino acid sequence: CATSSGDEAGQANEKLFF. The full variable domain, with the rest looked up from reference TRBV15 and TRBJ1-4, is DAMVIQNPRYQVTQFGKPVTLSCSQTLNHNVMYWYQQKSSQAPKLLFHYYDKDFNNEADTPDNFQSRRPNTSFCFLDIRSPGLGDTAMYLCATSSGDEAGQANEKLFFGSGTQLSVL.